These 8 T cell receptor beta chains came from one sample sequenced in a study of T cells expressing NK-cell markers. TCRdb re-called the 5' RACE reads and shows each CDR3 protein once, DNA omitted. The table for this sample gives 500,000 to 700,000 distinct CDR3 sequences. The specimen was blood T cells: a sorted CD56 or NKG2C T cell subset, CD4+ or CD8+ T cells, or bulk PBMC T cells (not recorded which). The receptors were gathered from a man aged 18-30 years in good health.

The chain couples TRBV27 to TRBJ2-3; checking the TCRdb D call of TRBD1 is not possible without DNA. Germline V gene sequence: CDR1 MNHEY, CDR2 SMNVEV (reference sequence). The CDR3 is 15 amino acids. The CDR3 is CASSLSGTASDTQYF.

The CDR3 sequence is CASSEGRVYGTQYF. V usage is TRBV11-2 and J usage is TRBJ2-3; TCRdb proposes TRBD2, but this gene call is untestable without DNA. Germline CDR1 reads SGHAT; CDR2 reads FQNNGV. The CDR3 has 14 residues.

This chain joins TRBV7-8 and TRBJ1-1. From germline, CDR1 is SGHVS and CDR2 FQNEAQ. The CDR3 sequence is 14 residues long. CDR3 in amino acids: CASSSVWEETEAFF. Full variable domain (rest looked up from reference TRBV7-8 and TRBJ1-1): GAGVSQSPRYKVAKRGQDVALRCDPISGHVSLFWYQQALGQGPEFLTYFQNEAQLDKSGLPSDRFFAERPEGSVSTLKIQRTQQEDSAVYLCASSSVWEETEAFFGQGTRLTVV.

The rearrangement uses TRBV12-3 or TRBV12-4 and TRBJ2-1. This CDR3 spans 13 amino acids. The CDR3 spells CASSFVSINEQFF.

V usage is TRBV28 and J usage is TRBJ1-6; TCRdb's D gene call, TRBD1, goes unchecked for lack of DNA. The CDR3 runs to 14 residues. Germline-derived CDR1 and CDR2 are MDHEN and SYDVKM. CDR3 sequence: CASSPGQGQSSLHF.

The chain employs TRBV29-1 and TRBJ2-5; TCRdb designates TRBD2, a call that cannot be tested without DNA. The V gene's germline CDR1 is SQVTM and CDR2 ANQGSEA. This CDR3 comprises 13 residues. CDR3 in amino acids: CSVGGWYQETQYF.

V usage is TRBV12-3 or TRBV12-4 and J usage is TRBJ2-3; the TCRdb D gene call, TRBD1, has no DNA to confirm it. The CDR3 loop spans 15 amino acids. CDR3 amino acids: CASSLLRGETDTQYF.

The rearrangement joins TRBV6-1 to TRBJ2-2. Germline CDR1 reads MNHNS; CDR2 reads SASEGT. There are 14 residues in the CDR3. The CDR3 reads CASRAPHRTGELFF.